This T cell receptor beta chain was retrieved from a study of CD8+ T cells in alopecia areata. Study information: Treated individuals took tofacitinib by mouth, 5 to 10 mg twice daily. Study findings and constraints: Tofacitinib significantly decreased scalp clonality and expanded CD8+ clones among top 100.

Regarding treatment: oral pan-JAK inhibitor, 5-10 mg twice daily. Collected material from alopecia areata patients comprised lesional scalp punch biopsies and peripheral blood. On this clone itself: Antigen specificity is unknown.

Following RNA extraction, reverse transcription yielded cDNA that acted as the sequencing template. Clones were read by immunoSEQ multiplex PCR, and TCRdb kept only the in-frame ones, dropping some. This sample carries some 130,000 clones, roughly 50% of them seen once, and the ten largest clones take about a sixth. CDR1 and CDR2 (germline): SGHVS, FQNEAQ. The CDR3 loop spans 16 amino acids. Trimming pared 2 bases from V and 4 bases from J, leaving 18 bases between. Sequences were derived from CD8+ T cells sorted from blood, sampled at week 4, from a patient treated with tofacitinib. This rearrangement joins TRBV7-8 to TRBJ2-7; D is possibly TRBD1 (5 bases). The TCR originated in a human donor with alopecia areata. Here the CDR3 reads CASSLLGRATPYEQYF. The CDR3 DNA follows: TGTGCCAGCAGCTTATTAGGCAGGGCAACCCCTTACGAGCAGTACTTC.